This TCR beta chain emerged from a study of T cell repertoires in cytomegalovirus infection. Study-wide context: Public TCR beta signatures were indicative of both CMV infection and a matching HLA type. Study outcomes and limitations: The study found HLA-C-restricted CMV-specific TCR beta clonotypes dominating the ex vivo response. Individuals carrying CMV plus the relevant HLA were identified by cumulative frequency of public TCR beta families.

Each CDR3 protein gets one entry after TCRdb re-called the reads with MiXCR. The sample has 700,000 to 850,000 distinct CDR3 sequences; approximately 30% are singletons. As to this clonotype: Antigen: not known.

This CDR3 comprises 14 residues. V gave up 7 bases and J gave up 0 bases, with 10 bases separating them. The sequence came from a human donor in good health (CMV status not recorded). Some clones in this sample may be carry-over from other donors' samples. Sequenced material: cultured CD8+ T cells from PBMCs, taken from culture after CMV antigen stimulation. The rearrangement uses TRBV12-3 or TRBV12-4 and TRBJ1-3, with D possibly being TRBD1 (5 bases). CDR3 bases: TGTGCCAGCAACACAGACAGCTCTGGAAACACCATATATTTT. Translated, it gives CASNTDSSGNTIYF.